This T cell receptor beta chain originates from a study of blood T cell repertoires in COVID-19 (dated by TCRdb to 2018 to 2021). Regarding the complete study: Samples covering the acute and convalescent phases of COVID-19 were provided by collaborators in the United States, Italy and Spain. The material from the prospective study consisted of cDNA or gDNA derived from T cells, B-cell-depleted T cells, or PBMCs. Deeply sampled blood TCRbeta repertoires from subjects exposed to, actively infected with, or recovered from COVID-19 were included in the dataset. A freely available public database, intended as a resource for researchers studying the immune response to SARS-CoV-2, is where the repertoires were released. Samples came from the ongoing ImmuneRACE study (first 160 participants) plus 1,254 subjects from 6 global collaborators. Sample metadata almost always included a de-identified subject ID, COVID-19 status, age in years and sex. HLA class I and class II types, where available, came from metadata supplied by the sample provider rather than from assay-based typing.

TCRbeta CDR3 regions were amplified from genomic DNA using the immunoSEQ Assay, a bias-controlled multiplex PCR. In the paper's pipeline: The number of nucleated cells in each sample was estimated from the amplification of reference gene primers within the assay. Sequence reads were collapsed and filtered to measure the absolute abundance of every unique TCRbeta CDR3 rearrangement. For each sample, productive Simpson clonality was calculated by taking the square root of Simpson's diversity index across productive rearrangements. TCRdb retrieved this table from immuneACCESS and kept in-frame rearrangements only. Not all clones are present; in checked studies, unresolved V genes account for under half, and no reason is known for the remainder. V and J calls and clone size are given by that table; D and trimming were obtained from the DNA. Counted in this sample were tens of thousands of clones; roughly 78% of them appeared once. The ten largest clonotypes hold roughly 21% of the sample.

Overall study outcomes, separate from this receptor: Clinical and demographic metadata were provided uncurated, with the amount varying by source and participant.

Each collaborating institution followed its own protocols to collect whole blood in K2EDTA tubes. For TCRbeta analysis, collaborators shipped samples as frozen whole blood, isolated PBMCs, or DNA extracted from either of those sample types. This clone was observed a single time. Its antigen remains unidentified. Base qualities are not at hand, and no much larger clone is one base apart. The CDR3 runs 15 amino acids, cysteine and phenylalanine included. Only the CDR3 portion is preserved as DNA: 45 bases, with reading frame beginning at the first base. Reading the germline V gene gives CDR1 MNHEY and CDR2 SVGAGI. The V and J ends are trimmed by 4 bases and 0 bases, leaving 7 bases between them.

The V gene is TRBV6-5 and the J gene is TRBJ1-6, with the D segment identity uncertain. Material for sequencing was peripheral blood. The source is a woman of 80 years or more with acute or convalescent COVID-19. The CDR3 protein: CASSLDNSYNSPLHF. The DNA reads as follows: TGTGCCAGCAGTTTAGACAACTCCTATAATTCACCCCTCCACTTT.